The rows below give T cell receptor beta chains drawn from one sample of a study of Ad26.COV2.S vaccination and SARS-CoV-2 variants. Assay: immunoSEQ multiplex PCR; the TCRdb copy retains only in-frame clones and omits some. The sample contains 300,000 to 400,000 clones, about nine tenths of which appear only once. Sequencing was performed on peripheral blood, taken in a trial of Ad26.COV2.S vaccine versus placebo. The receptors stem from a person aged 18-65 years who received the Ad26.COV2.S COVID-19 vaccine or a placebo. Both conserved end residues are part of each CDR3. A D gene is named only where the DNA matches it firmly. Not all rows give a size; the values are once, few, many and, for expanded clones, a class.

cdr3_aa: CASSSARDAGNTIYF; cdr3_nt: TGTGCCAGCAGCTCCGCGCGGGATGCTGGAAACACCATATATTTT; d_call: -; v_call: TRBV7-9; j_call: TRBJ1-3; clone_size: -
cdr3_aa: CASSLNRMRADSTDTQYF; cdr3_nt: TGTGCCAGCAGCTTAAACCGGATGAGAGCGGATAGCACAGATACGCAGTATTTT; d_call: -; v_call: TRBV7-6; j_call: TRBJ2-3; clone_size: -
cdr3_aa: CASSEGGLGQPQHF; cdr3_nt: TGTGCCAGCAGTGAAGGGGGGCTGGGGCAGCCCCAGCATTTT; d_call: -; v_call: TRBV25-1; j_call: TRBJ1-5; clone_size: -
cdr3_aa: CASRHYSRDYEQYF; cdr3_nt: TGTGCCAGCAGACATTACAGCAGGGACTACGAGCAGTACTTC; d_call: -; v_call: TRBV11-2; j_call: TRBJ2-7; clone_size: -
cdr3_aa: CASSLEGATGEQYF; cdr3_nt: TGTGCCAGCAGCTTAGAGGGGGCCACGGGCGAGCAGTACTTC; d_call: TRBD1; v_call: TRBV7-9; j_call: TRBJ2-7; clone_size: -
cdr3_aa: CATSAAGELFF; cdr3_nt: TGTGCCACCAGTGCGGCCGGGGAGCTGTTTTTT; d_call: -; v_call: TRBV24-1; j_call: TRBJ2-2; clone_size: once
cdr3_aa: CASSLRQGESPLHF; cdr3_nt: TGTGCCAGCAGTTTGAGACAGGGGGAATCACCCCTCCACTTT; d_call: TRBD1; v_call: TRBV28; j_call: TRBJ1-6; clone_size: -
cdr3_aa: CASSQSGGAYEQYF; cdr3_nt: TGTGCCAGCTCACAGAGCGGGGGGGCGTACGAGCAGTACTTC; d_call: TRBD2; v_call: TRBV18; j_call: TRBJ2-7; clone_size: -
cdr3_aa: CASSPRTGDGKLFF; cdr3_nt: TGTGCCAGCTCACCACGGACAGGGGACGGAAAACTGTTTTTT; d_call: TRBD1; v_call: TRBV18; j_call: TRBJ1-4; clone_size: -
cdr3_aa: CATSDHRGAGDEQFF; cdr3_nt: TGTGCCACCAGTGACCACCGCGGGGCCGGCGATGAGCAGTTCTTC; d_call: -; v_call: TRBV24-1; j_call: TRBJ2-1; clone_size: -
cdr3_aa: CASSPRGGGRNTQYF; cdr3_nt: TGTGCCAGCAGCCCGAGAGGGGGGGGCAGGAATACGCAGTATTTT; d_call: -; v_call: TRBV11-1; j_call: TRBJ2-3; clone_size: -
cdr3_aa: CASSPYRGGPEAFF; cdr3_nt: TGTGCCAGCAGCCCTTACAGGGGAGGGCCTGAAGCTTTCTTT; d_call: TRBD1; v_call: TRBV5-6; j_call: TRBJ1-1; clone_size: -
cdr3_aa: CASSPQQGSGTEAFF; cdr3_nt: TGTGCCAGCAGTCCACAACAGGGATCGGGCACTGAAGCTTTCTTT; d_call: -; v_call: TRBV27; j_call: TRBJ1-1; clone_size: -
cdr3_aa: CATSDPRAPQWADTQYF; cdr3_nt: TGTGCCACCAGTGACCCTCGGGCCCCCCAGTGGGCAGATACGCAGTATTTT; d_call: -; v_call: TRBV24-1; j_call: TRBJ2-3; clone_size: -
cdr3_aa: CSAPSNNEQFF; cdr3_nt: TGCAGTGCTCCATCAAACAATGAGCAGTTCTTC; d_call: -; v_call: TRBV20-1; j_call: TRBJ2-1; clone_size: -
cdr3_aa: CASSPSGTSGGSNTGELFF; cdr3_nt: TGTGCCAGCAGCCCCTCGGGGACTAGCGGGGGGTCCAACACCGGGGAGCTGTTTTTT; d_call: TRBD2; v_call: TRBV3-1/TRBV3-2; j_call: TRBJ2-2; clone_size: -
cdr3_aa: CASTRTSGGPRAGELFF; cdr3_nt: TGTGCCAGTACCCGGACTAGCGGGGGCCCCAGGGCCGGGGAGCTGTTTTTT; d_call: TRBD2; v_call: TRBV19; j_call: TRBJ2-2; clone_size: -
cdr3_aa: CASSLALWGTSYEQYF; cdr3_nt: TGTGCCAGCAGCTTAGCGCTGTGGGGGACCTCCTACGAGCAGTACTTC; d_call: -; v_call: TRBV7-8; j_call: TRBJ2-7; clone_size: once
cdr3_aa: CASSLGQGSGETQYF; cdr3_nt: TGCGCCAGCAGCTTGGGTCAGGGCTCAGGGGAGACCCAGTACTTC; d_call: -; v_call: TRBV5-1; j_call: TRBJ2-5; clone_size: -
cdr3_aa: CASSPSPLFSVDGNTIYF; cdr3_nt: TGTGCCAGCAGCCCCTCCCCTCTTTTCTCGGTGGACGGAAACACCATATATTTT; d_call: -; v_call: TRBV7-3; j_call: TRBJ1-3; clone_size: -
cdr3_aa: CASSLGRDRNSEQYF; cdr3_nt: TGTGCCAGCAGCTTAGGAAGGGACAGGAACTCCGAGCAGTACTTC; d_call: TRBD1; v_call: TRBV11-3; j_call: TRBJ2-7; clone_size: -
cdr3_aa: CASSLGRILSSYNSPLHF; cdr3_nt: TGTGCCAGCAGCCTTGGACGGATCCTGAGCTCCTATAATTCACCCCTCCACTTT; d_call: -; v_call: TRBV7-6; j_call: TRBJ1-6; clone_size: -
cdr3_aa: CASRRTGEETQYF; cdr3_nt: TGTGCCAGCAGACGGACAGGGGAAGAGACCCAGTACTTC; d_call: TRBD1; v_call: TRBV6-5; j_call: TRBJ2-5; clone_size: -
cdr3_aa: CASRIGTGTYEQYF; cdr3_nt: TGTGCCAGCAGAATCGGGACAGGTACCTACGAGCAGTACTTC; d_call: TRBD1; v_call: TRBV6-5; j_call: TRBJ2-7; clone_size: -
cdr3_aa: CASSPRASGGGYNEQFF; cdr3_nt: TGTGCCAGCAGCCCTAGGGCTAGTGGGGGGGGTTACAATGAGCAGTTCTTC; d_call: TRBD2; v_call: TRBV7-8; j_call: TRBJ2-1; clone_size: -
cdr3_aa: CASSRDRGLETQYF; cdr3_nt: TGTGCCAGCAGCCGGGACAGGGGCCTGGAGACCCAGTACTTC; d_call: TRBD1; v_call: TRBV6-6; j_call: TRBJ2-5; clone_size: -
cdr3_aa: CAWSPRLQVTYEQYF; cdr3_nt: TGTGCCTGGAGCCCCCGGCTTCAGGTAACCTACGAGCAGTACTTC; d_call: -; v_call: TRBV30; j_call: TRBJ2-7; clone_size: -
cdr3_aa: CASSVGVEPAVRPYEQYF; cdr3_nt: TGCGCCAGCAGTGTCGGCGTGGAGCCAGCGGTTCGACCCTACGAGCAGTACTTC; d_call: -; v_call: TRBV10-2; j_call: TRBJ2-7; clone_size: -
cdr3_aa: CASSPERGRGNTIYF; cdr3_nt: TGTGCCAGCTCACCAGAAAGGGGGCGAGGAAACACCATATATTTT; d_call: TRBD1; v_call: TRBV18; j_call: TRBJ1-3; clone_size: -
cdr3_aa: CASSGGGTDPYEQYF; cdr3_nt: TGTGCCAGCAGTGGGGGGGGGACAGATCCCTACGAGCAGTACTTC; d_call: -; v_call: TRBV2; j_call: TRBJ2-7; clone_size: once
cdr3_aa: CSVGLGAGRVEQYF; cdr3_nt: TGCAGCGTAGGCCTAGGGGCTGGCAGGGTCGAGCAGTACTTC; d_call: -; v_call: TRBV29-1; j_call: TRBJ2-7; clone_size: -
cdr3_aa: CASSLRPRGSPADTQYF; cdr3_nt: TGTGCCAGCAGCTTACGACCGCGGGGGAGCCCTGCAGATACGCAGTATTTT; d_call: TRBD2; v_call: TRBV7-3; j_call: TRBJ2-3; clone_size: -
cdr3_aa: CASSTDRRSRGEQYF; cdr3_nt: TGTGCCAGCAGCACGGACCGGCGGTCTAGAGGCGAGCAGTACTTC; d_call: -; v_call: TRBV25-1; j_call: TRBJ2-7; clone_size: once
cdr3_aa: CASSDQQLVGETQYF; cdr3_nt: TGTGCCAGCAGTGACCAGCAGCTCGTGGGAGAGACCCAGTACTTC; d_call: -; v_call: TRBV6-4; j_call: TRBJ2-5; clone_size: -
cdr3_aa: CASSDPRGLAGGRTQETQYF; cdr3_nt: TGTGCCAGCAGTGACCCACGAGGACTAGCGGGGGGCCGGACACAAGAGACCCAGTACTTC; d_call: TRBD2; v_call: TRBV6-1; j_call: TRBJ2-5; clone_size: -
cdr3_aa: CASTLGQNYGYTF; cdr3_nt: TGTGCCAGCACCTTGGGGCAGAACTATGGCTACACCTTC; d_call: -; v_call: TRBV6-5; j_call: TRBJ1-2; clone_size: -
cdr3_aa: CATSDRGVGDRVSNEQFF; cdr3_nt: TGTGCCACCAGTGATCGTGGAGTAGGGGACAGGGTTTCCAATGAGCAGTTCTTC; d_call: TRBD1; v_call: TRBV24-1; j_call: TRBJ2-1; clone_size: -
cdr3_aa: CASKSSDYSFQPQHF; cdr3_nt: TGTGCCAGCAAGTCGTCAGATTATAGTTTCCAGCCCCAGCATTTT; d_call: -; v_call: TRBV2; j_call: TRBJ1-5; clone_size: -
cdr3_aa: CASSLQYQETQYF; cdr3_nt: TGTGCCAGCAGCTTGCAGTACCAAGAGACCCAGTACTTC; d_call: -; v_call: TRBV7-2; j_call: TRBJ2-5; clone_size: -
cdr3_aa: CASSHAGGRYGYTF; cdr3_nt: TGTGCCAGCAGCCACGCCGGGGGTCGCTATGGCTACACCTTC; d_call: -; v_call: TRBV3-1/TRBV3-2; j_call: TRBJ1-2; clone_size: -